Each of the 22 T cell receptor beta chains below was sequenced from the same sample in a study of blood T cell repertoires in COVID-19. The protocol was immunoSEQ multiplex PCR, while the TCRdb copy is restricted to in-frame clones and leaves out a portion. The sample includes fewer than 500,000 clones, roughly 90% of them seen just once. The sequenced sample was PBMCs or T cells enriched from blood (not recorded which). These receptors originate from a woman aged 25 to 45 with acute COVID-19.

The chain recombines TRBV7-9 with TRBJ1-2, with D possibly TRBD1 on 5 matching bases. Trimming left V 4 bases short and J 3 bases short, with 9 bases between. This CDR3 has 13 residues. Germline V lookup: CDR1 SEHNR, CDR2 FQNEAQ (reference sequence). The CDR3 bases are TGTGCCAGCAGCTCCTTAGGGGACTATGGCTACACCTTC. The encoded protein is CASSSLGDYGYTF.

V and J are TRBV7-9 and TRBJ2-3; D might be TRBD2 (5 bases). Trimming took off 5 bases at V and 2 bases at J, with 11 bases between the two ends. Germline values: CDR1 SEHNR, CDR2 FQNEAQ (reference sequence). The CDR3 covers 14 residues. This chain's CDR3 is CASSHPSTTDTQYF. CDR3 coding DNA: TGTGCCAGCAGCCATCCTAGCACCACAGATACGCAGTATTTT. Variable domain in full (rest from reference TRBV7-9 and TRBJ2-3): DTGVSQNPRHKITKRGQNVTFRCDPISEHNRLYWYRQTLGQGPEFLTYFQNEAQLEKSRLLSDRFSAERPKGSFSTLEIQRTEQGDSAMYLCASSHPSTTDTQYFGPGTRLTVL.

This chain connects TRBV19 to TRBJ2-2; TRBD1 matches at 7 bases. CDR3 length equals 15 residues. V trimming: 7 bases; J trimming: 3 bases; junction bases outside the gene matches: 8. CDR1 is LNHDA, CDR2 SQIVND, per germline (reference sequence). This chain's CDR3 is CASTTGQSHTGELFF. As DNA, the CDR3 is TGTGCCAGTACCACGGGACAGAGTCACACCGGGGAGCTGTTTTTT.

The chain carries TRBV24-1 and TRBJ2-1, with 9 bases fitting TRBD2. CDR1 and CDR2 from the germline V gene are KGHDR and SFDVKD. The V gene end was trimmed by 6 bases and the J gene end by 6 bases; junction bases not matched to a gene: 5. This CDR3 region has 14 residues. The CDR3 sequence: CATSNRAGGNEQFF. The CDR3 region has the DNA TGTGCCACCAGTAATCGAGCGGGGGGCAATGAGCAGTTCTTC.

The V gene is TRBV5-5, the J gene TRBJ1-6; D unresolved. The CDR3 totals 17 residues. Germline values: CDR1 SGHKS, CDR2 YYEKEE (reference sequence). Trimming cost V 5 bases and J 0 bases, with 15 bases left between them. CDR3 loop: CASSIRPGSSYNSPLHF. CDR3 in DNA: TGTGCCAGCAGTATACGTCCCGGGAGCTCCTATAATTCACCCCTCCACTTT. Using reference TRBV5-5 and TRBJ1-6 for the parts outside the CDR3, the full variable domain is DAGVTQSPTHLIKTRGQQVTLRCSPISGHKSVSWYQQVLGQGPQFIFQYYEKEERGRGNFPDRFSARQFPNYSSELNVNALLLGDSALYLCASSIRPGSSYNSPLHFGNGTRLTVT.

The CDR3 DNA reads as TGTGCCAGCAGCTCCCGAGGGGCGGGGGGCACAGATACGCAGTATTTT. As protein: CASSSRGAGGTDTQYF. The V call is TRBV11-1, the J call TRBJ2-3, with 7 bases lining up with TRBD2. This CDR3 comprises 16 residues. CDR1 and CDR2 (germline): SGHAT, FQDESV (reference sequence). V lost 4 bases to trimming and J lost 1 base; unmatched junction nucleotides: 8.

V usage is TRBV29-1 and J usage is TRBJ1-2; D perhaps matches TRBD1 (6 bases). The V end lost 7 bases, the J end lost 4 bases, and 16 bases lay between the germline ends. Germline V gives CDR1 SQVTM, CDR2 ANQGSEA. The CDR3 is 13 residues long. CDR3 coding DNA: TGCAGCGCGGGGGGGGCCCCTGTCTATGGCTACACCTTC. Residues: CSAGGAPVYGYTF. Using reference TRBV29-1 and TRBJ1-2 for the parts outside the CDR3, the full variable domain is SAVISQKPSRDICQRGTSLTIQCQVDSQVTMMFWYRQQPGQSLTLIATANQGSEATYESGFVIDKFPISRPNLTFSTLTVSNMSPEDSSIYLCSAGGAPVYGYTFGSGTRLTVV.

The V gene is TRBV24-1, the J gene TRBJ2-3; 11 positions agree with TRBD1. This CDR3 has 15 amino acids. V lost 6 bases, J lost 4 bases, and 5 bases stayed unmatched. Per germline, CDR1 KGHDR and CDR2 SFDVKD. CDR3 protein: CATSIPGQGADTQYF. The CDR3 DNA reads TGTGCCACCAGTATACCGGGACAGGGGGCAGATACGCAGTATTTT.

The chain carries TRBV3-1 (or the pseudogene TRBV3-2) and TRBJ2-3, with 7 bases identical to TRBD1. Germline V CDR1 and CDR2: LGHDT, YNNKEL (reference sequence). V was pared by 2 bases and J by 4 bases, with 6 bases of the junction left unmatched. CDR3 length equals 15 residues. CDR3 amino acids: CASSQSDRDADTQYF. DNA for the CDR3: TGTGCCAGCAGCCAATCAGACAGGGACGCAGATACGCAGTATTTT.

For the CDR3, the DNA is TGCGCCAGCAGCTTCCCCTCCGGGACAACCTCTTATGGCTACACCTTC. The encoded protein is CASSFPSGTTSYGYTF. The chain couples TRBV5-1 to TRBJ1-2; perhaps TRBD1 as D (6 bases). The CDR3 runs to 16 residues. The germline gives CDR1 SGHRS, CDR2 YFSETQ. The V and J ends lost 2 bases and 5 bases respectively, with 19 bases between them. The full variable domain, in which reference TRBV5-1 and TRBJ1-2 provide the parts outside the CDR3, is KAGVTQTPRYLIKTRGQQVTLSCSPISGHRSVSWYQQTPGQGLQFLFEYFSETQRNKGNFPGRFSGRQFSNSRSEMNVSTLELGDSALYLCASSFPSGTTSYGYTFGSGTRLTVV.

V gene TRBV21-1 combines with J gene TRBJ2-7; no DNA check was done on the table's D call, TRBD1. TRBV21-1 is described as a pseudogene. The CDR3 is 13 residues long. The chain's CDR3 is CASERDRVYEQYF. The DNA of the CDR3 is TGTGCCAGCGAAAGGGACAGGGTCTACGAGCAGTACTTC.

This clone was seen only once. The chain couples TRBV3-1 (or the pseudogene TRBV3-2) to TRBJ2-3; D is unclear. Germline-derived CDR1 and CDR2 are LGHDT and YNNKEL (reference sequence). Trimming removed 1 base at V and 1 base at J, with 9 bases between. The CDR3 extends over 15 amino acids. CDR3 loop: CASSQGALGTDTQYF. As DNA, the CDR3 is TGTGCCAGCAGCCAAGGGGCCCTGGGCACAGATACGCAGTATTTT.

The table lists this clone with a few counts. This chain links TRBV4-3 with TRBJ1-6; D is possibly TRBD1 (5 bases). The CDR3 has 16 amino acids. Germline lookup yields CDR1 LGHNA and CDR2 YSLEER. V shed 3 bases and J shed 6 bases, with 15 bases lying between them. The CDR3 here is CASSQGGAAVNSPLHF. The CDR3 coding sequence is TGCGCCAGCAGCCAGGGAGGGGCAGCTGTTAATTCACCCCTCCACTTT.

This clone occurred once. This sequence joins TRBV19 and TRBJ2-7; D is possibly TRBD1 (5 bases). Germline-derived CDR1 and CDR2 are LNHDA and SQIVND (reference sequence). The CDR3 contains 19 residues. With 0 bases removed from V and 1 base from J, the gap between germline ends came to 22 bases. The CDR3 loop is CASSIEFWKGRPFSYEQYF. The CDR3, as DNA: TGTGCCAGTAGTATAGAATTCTGGAAGGGGCGCCCCTTTTCCTACGAGCAGTACTTC.

The V gene is TRBV27, the J gene TRBJ2-7; possibly TRBD1 for D (6 bases). Germline V gives CDR1 MNHEY, CDR2 SMNVEV (reference sequence). The germline V and J ends were trimmed by 6 bases and 9 bases, with 24 bases remaining between them. The CDR3 extends over 15 amino acids. CDR3 sequence: CASRPQGHYTSGQYF. CDR3 DNA sequence: TGTGCCAGCAGACCACAGGGACACTATACTAGTGGGCAGTACTTC.

This clone came up once. The chain couples TRBV19 to TRBJ1-1; no clear D gene. The CDR3 contains 12 residues. The V end lost 4 bases, the J end lost 4 bases, and 7 bases lay between the germline ends. Germline CDR1 reads LNHDA; CDR2 reads SQIVND (reference sequence). This CDR3 is CASSTPRTEAFF. The CDR3 nucleotides read TGTGCCAGTAGTACCCCTCGCACTGAAGCTTTCTTT. The whole variable domain, remainder taken from reference TRBV19 and TRBJ1-1, is DGGITQSPKYLFRKEGQNVTLSCEQNLNHDAMYWYRQDPGQGLRLIYYSQIVNDFQKGDIAEGYSVSREKKESFPLTVTSAQKNPTAFYLCASSTPRTEAFFGQGTRLTVV.

This clone was found once. The chain couples TRBV4-1 to TRBJ1-5; 9 bases are a match to TRBD1. This CDR3 comprises 15 residues. Germline CDR1 MGHRA, CDR2 YSYEKL. V shed 1 base, J shed 7 bases, and the junction held 5 bases outside the gene matches. CDR3 nucleotide sequence: TGCGCCAGCAGCCAAGCACAGGGGGCGGGCCAGCCCCAGCATTTT. It translates to CASSQAQGAGQPQHF.

Only a few counts were recorded for this clone. The V gene is TRBV5-5, the J gene TRBJ2-1; no reliable D call. The ends were cut back, 1 base at V and 6 bases at J, with 20 bases in the middle. The length of the CDR3 is 17 residues. Germline V lookup: CDR1 SGHKS, CDR2 YYEKEE (reference sequence). DNA for the CDR3: TGTGCCAGCAGCTTGCTCGTGGCGTCGCAGGTCCCCAATGAGCAGTTCTTC. Its translation is CASSLLVASQVPNEQFF.

V gene TRBV24-1 combines with J gene TRBJ2-3; 10 nucleotides align to TRBD2. Germline V gives CDR1 KGHDR, CDR2 SFDVKD. V shed 3 bases, J shed 4 bases, and the junction held 12 bases outside the gene matches. There are 18 residues in the CDR3. The CDR3 protein is CATSDGASGGLRADTQYF. CDR3 in DNA: TGTGCCACCAGTGATGGGGCTAGCGGGGGCCTTAGGGCAGATACGCAGTATTTT.

The chain joins TRBV11-3 to TRBJ2-1, with 10 bases that match TRBD2. The junction had 3 bases not matched to a gene; V was cut back by 3 bases and J by 1 base. The germline gives CDR1 SGHNT, CDR2 YENEEA. The CDR3 has 16 amino acids. The CDR3 region has the DNA TGTGCCAGCAGCTTGACACTAGCGGGGTCCTACAATGAGCAGTTCTTC. The encoded protein is CASSLTLAGSYNEQFF.

This chain uses TRBV2 with TRBJ2-5; the match to TRBD1 covers 9 bases. Germline V gene lookup returns CDR1 SNHLY and CDR2 FYNNEI. V trimming: 5 bases; J trimming: 4 bases; junction bases outside the gene matches: 11. This CDR3 comprises 16 residues. DNA for the CDR3: TGTGCCAGCAGTCGTACCGGGACAGGGTTCGGAGAGACCCAGTACTTC. This gives the protein CASSRTGTGFGETQYF. Full variable domain (remainder filled in from reference TRBV2 and TRBJ2-5): EPEVTQTPSHQVTQMGQEVILRCVPISNHLYFYWYRQILGQKVEFLVSFYNNEISEKSEIFDDQFSVERPDGSNFTLKIRSTKLEDSAMYFCASSRTGTGFGETQYFGPGTRLLVL.

The genes are TRBV23-1 and TRBJ1-5; tentative D call: TRBD1 (5 bases). TRBV23-1 is recorded as an ORF, its role being uncertain. V lost 8 bases and J 6 bases, leaving 23 bases between the germline ends. There are 16 residues in the CDR3. The CDR3 loop is CASLRRGTACSQPQHF. The CDR3 coding sequence is TGCGCCAGCCTCAGGCGGGGGACCGCGTGTAGTCAGCCCCAGCATTTT.